This entry concerns a single TCR beta chain. The target antigen is unknown. The data derive from a study of cytomegalovirus exposure and HLA in healthy donors. General observations from the study: Within a later analysis, the majority of CMV-associated TCR beta chains appeared HLA-restricted. Several V segments, TRBV6-2 and TRBV6-3 among them, could not be told apart and were dropped. The authors later linked a missense DCLRE1C variant to TCR beta V- and J-gene trimming.

Germline-derived CDR1 and CDR2 are MNHNY and SVGAGI (reference sequence). The CDR3 covers 16 residues. V was pared by 6 bases and J by 1 base, with 8 bases of the junction left unmatched. Among the donors, all were healthy bone marrow donors. The study ran its PCR with 60 Vbeta and 13 Jbeta primers. Libraries were prepared by immunoSEQ multiplex PCR; TCRdb keeps only in-frame clonotypes and omits some of them. The sample carries 200,000 or so clones, around 86% recorded once. Sequenced material: PBMCs. The receptor comes from a man aged 35-49 years in good health and CMV-seropositive. The gene calls are TRBV6-6 and TRBJ2-2, with 7 bases identical to TRBD1. In nucleotides, the CDR3 is TGTGCCAGCAGCTCCCCCGGGACAGTGAACACCGGGGAGCTGTTTTTT. Its protein is CASSSPGTVNTGELFF.